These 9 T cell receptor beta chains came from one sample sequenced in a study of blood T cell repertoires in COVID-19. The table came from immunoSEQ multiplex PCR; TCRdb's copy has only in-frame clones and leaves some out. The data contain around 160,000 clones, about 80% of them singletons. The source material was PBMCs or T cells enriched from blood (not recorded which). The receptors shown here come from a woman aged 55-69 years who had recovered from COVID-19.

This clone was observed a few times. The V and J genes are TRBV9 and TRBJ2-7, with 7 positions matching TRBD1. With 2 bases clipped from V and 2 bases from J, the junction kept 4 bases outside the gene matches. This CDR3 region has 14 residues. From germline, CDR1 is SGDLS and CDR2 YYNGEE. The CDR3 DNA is TGTGCCAGCAGCGTCGGGGACAGACCCTACGAGCAGTACTTC. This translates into CASSVGDRPYEQYF.

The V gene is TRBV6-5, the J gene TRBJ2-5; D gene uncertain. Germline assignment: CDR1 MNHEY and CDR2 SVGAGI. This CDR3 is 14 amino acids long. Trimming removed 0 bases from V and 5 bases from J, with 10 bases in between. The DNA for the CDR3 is TGTGCCAGCAGTTACTCGGCCGATTCGGAGACCCAGTACTTC. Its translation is CASSYSADSETQYF.

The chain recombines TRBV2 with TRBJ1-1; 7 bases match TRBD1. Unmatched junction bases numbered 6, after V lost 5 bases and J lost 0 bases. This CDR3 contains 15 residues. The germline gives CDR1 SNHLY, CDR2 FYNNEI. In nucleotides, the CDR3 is TGTGCCAGCAGTCGGGACAGAGTTATGAACACTGAAGCTTTCTTT. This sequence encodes CASSRDRVMNTEAFF.

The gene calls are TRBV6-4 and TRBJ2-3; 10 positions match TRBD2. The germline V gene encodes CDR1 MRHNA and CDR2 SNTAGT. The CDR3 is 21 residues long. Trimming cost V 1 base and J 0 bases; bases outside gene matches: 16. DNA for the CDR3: TGTGCCAGCAGTGACTATCCTTTGTCACTAGCGGGGAACCCTAGCACAGATACGCAGTATTTT. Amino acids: CASSDYPLSLAGNPSTDTQYF.

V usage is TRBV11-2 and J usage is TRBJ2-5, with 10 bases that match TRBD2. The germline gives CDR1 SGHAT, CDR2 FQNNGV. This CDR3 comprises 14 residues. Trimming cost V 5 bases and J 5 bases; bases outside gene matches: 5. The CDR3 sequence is CASSVISGGETQYF. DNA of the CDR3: TGTGCCAGCAGCGTAATTAGCGGGGGGGAGACCCAGTACTTC.

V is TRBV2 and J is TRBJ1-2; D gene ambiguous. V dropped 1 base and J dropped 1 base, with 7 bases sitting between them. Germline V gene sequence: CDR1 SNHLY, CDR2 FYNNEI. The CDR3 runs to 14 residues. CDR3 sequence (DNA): TGTGCCAGCAGTGAAGACAGCTATAACTATGGCTACACCTTC. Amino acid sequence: CASSEDSYNYGYTF.

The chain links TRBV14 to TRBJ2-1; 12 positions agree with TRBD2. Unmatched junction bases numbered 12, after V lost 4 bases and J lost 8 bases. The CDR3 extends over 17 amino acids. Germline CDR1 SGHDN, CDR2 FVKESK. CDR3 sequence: CASSPWTSGVGSDEQFF. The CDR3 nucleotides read TGTGCCAGCAGCCCTTGGACTAGCGGGGTTGGGTCGGATGAGCAGTTCTTC.

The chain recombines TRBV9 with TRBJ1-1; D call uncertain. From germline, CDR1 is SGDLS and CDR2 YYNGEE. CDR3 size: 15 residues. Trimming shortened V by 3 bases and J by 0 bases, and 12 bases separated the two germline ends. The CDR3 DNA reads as TGTGCCAGCAGCGCCCAACAGAACATGAACACTGAAGCTTTCTTT. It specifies CASSAQQNMNTEAFF.

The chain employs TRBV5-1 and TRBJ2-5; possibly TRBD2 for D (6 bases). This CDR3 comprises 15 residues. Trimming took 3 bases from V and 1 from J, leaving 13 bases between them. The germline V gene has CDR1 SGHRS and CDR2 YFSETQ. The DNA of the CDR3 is TGCGCCAGCAGCTCACAACCGGGACTCCAAGAGACCCAGTACTTC. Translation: CASSSQPGLQETQYF. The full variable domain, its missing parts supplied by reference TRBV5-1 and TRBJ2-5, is KAGVTQTPRYLIKTRGQQVTLSCSPISGHRSVSWYQQTPGQGLQFLFEYFSETQRNKGNFPGRFSGRQFSNSRSEMNVSTLELGDSALYLCASSSQPGLQETQYFGPGTRLLVL.